Detailed here is one T cell receptor (beta chain). Trimming took 4 bases from V and 2 from J; bases not matched to a gene: 4. Germline V lookup: CDR1 WNHNN, CDR2 SYGVQD (reference sequence). The CDR3 runs to 16 residues. Original data processing: Amplified reference gene primers provided the basis for estimating nucleated cell counts. Sequencing was performed with immunoSEQ multiplex PCR; in TCRdb, only in-frame clones are kept and a portion is missing. Clone size and V and J calls were adopted from that table, with D and trimming inferred from the DNA. The sample consists of 250,000 to 350,000 clones, around 90% of them appearing once. The data derive from a study of blood T cell repertoires in COVID-19. Study as a whole: Some COVID-19 samples were acute and others convalescent; all came from the United States, Italy and Spain. From T cells, B-cell-depleted T cells, or PBMCs came the material, which was cDNA or gDNA.

The sequenced sample consisted of peripheral blood. The sequence was collected from a young man with active or convalescent COVID-19. The chain combines TRBV10-1 with TRBJ2-1; TRBD2 aligns across 11 bases. The CDR3 region has the DNA TGCGCCAGCAGTGGAGGGACTAGCGGCCCCTACAATGAGCAGTTCTTC. Translation: CASSGGTSGPYNEQFF.